This is a list of T cell receptor beta chains from one sample in a study of T cells in Graves' hyperthyroidism and ophthalmopathy. MiXCR, run by TCRdb on the multiplex PCR reads, gives a single entry per CDR3 protein. This table has approximately 360,000 distinct CDR3 sequences, more than 20% appearing once. Source material: blood. The receptors here all came from a man between 45 and 60 years old with Graves' hyperthyroidism. Each CDR3 is given with its conserved first and last residue. The D gene is left open where the match is weak. Part of the rows lack a size; the others show once, few, many or a class for expanded clones.

DNA,CDR3,V,size,J,D
TGCAGTGCTAGTCTTGGACTAGCTGTTGGAGAGACCCAGTACTTC,CSASLGLAVGETQYF,TRBV20-1,few,TRBJ2-5,TRBD2
TGTGCCAGCAGCTCCTCCCAGGGGGCGAGCGGCTACACCTTC,CASSSSQGASGYTF,TRBV7-2,.,TRBJ1-2,TRBD1
TGTGCCAGCGCAAAAGAGGCTGGGGCCAACGTCCTGACTTTC,CASAKEAGANVLTF,TRBV7-9,.,TRBJ2-6,.
TGTGCCAGCAGCTTAGTATTAGTCAACGGGCACGAGCAGTACTTC,CASSLVLVNGHEQYF,TRBV7-2,.,TRBJ2-7,.
TGTGCCAGCAGTCCCGGTGGGGCTTTCTTT,CASSPGGAFF,TRBV27,.,TRBJ1-1,.
TGTGTCACTAGGGGCTCTGCGGACTCACCCCTCCACTTT,CVTRGSADSPLHF,TRBV28,few,TRBJ1-6,.
TGTGCCAGCAGTTTTTTGGGCCAGGGGCATCAGCCCCAGCATTTT,CASSFLGQGHQPQHF,TRBV28,many,TRBJ1-5,.
TGCAGTGCGCAAAAGCGGGAATCAAACACAGATACGCAGTATTTT,CSAQKRESNTDTQYF,TRBV20-1,few,TRBJ2-3,TRBD2
TGTGCCAGCAGTCGCACCAGGAACACTGAAGCTTTCTTT,CASSRTRNTEAFF,TRBV11-1,many,TRBJ1-1,.
TGTGCCAGCTCACCCAGGGCGGCTAGCGGGAGATCCAGTCGACACACAGATACGCAGTATTTT,CASSPRAASGRSSRHTDTQYF,TRBV5-6,.,TRBJ2-3,TRBD2